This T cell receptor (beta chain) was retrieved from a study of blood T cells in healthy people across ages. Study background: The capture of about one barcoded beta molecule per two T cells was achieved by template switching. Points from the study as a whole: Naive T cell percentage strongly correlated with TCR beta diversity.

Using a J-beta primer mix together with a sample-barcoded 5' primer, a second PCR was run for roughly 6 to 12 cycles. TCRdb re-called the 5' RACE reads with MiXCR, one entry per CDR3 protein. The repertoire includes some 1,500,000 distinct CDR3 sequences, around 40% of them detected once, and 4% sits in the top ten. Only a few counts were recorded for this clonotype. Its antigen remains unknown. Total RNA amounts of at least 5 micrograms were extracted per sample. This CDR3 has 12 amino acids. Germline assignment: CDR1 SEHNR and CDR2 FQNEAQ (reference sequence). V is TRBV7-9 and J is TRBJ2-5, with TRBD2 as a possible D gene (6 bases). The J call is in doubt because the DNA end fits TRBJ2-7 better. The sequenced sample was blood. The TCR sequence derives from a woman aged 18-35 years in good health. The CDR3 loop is CASSFDGSEQYF. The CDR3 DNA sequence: TGTGCCAGCAGCTTTGACGGGAGCGAGCAGTACTTC.